This TCR beta chain was sequenced for a study of blood T cell repertoires in COVID-19. Study background: T cells, B-cell-depleted T cells, or PBMCs supplied cDNA or gDNA.

Trimming removed 2 bases at V and 2 bases at J, with 10 bases between. Germline V gives CDR1 LGHDT, CDR2 YNNKEL (reference sequence). CDR3 length equals 14 residues. TCRdb's copy holds only in-frame clones and misses some; the assay was immunoSEQ multiplex PCR. This table holds 57,000 or so clones, more than 60% found once. V is TRBV3-1 (or the pseudogene TRBV3-2) and J is TRBJ2-7, with TRBD1 as a possible D gene (6 bases). Sequencing input: peripheral blood. The TCR originated in a man aged 60 to 69 with acute or convalescent COVID-19. The CDR3, as DNA: TGTGCCAGCAGCCAAAACAGGGCAACCTACGAGCAGTACTTC. This translates into CASSQNRATYEQYF.